A single sample gave rise to the 27 T cell receptor beta chains below, sequenced in a study of cytomegalovirus exposure and HLA in healthy donors. The PCR had 60 Vbeta and 13 Jbeta primers. The assay was immunoSEQ multiplex PCR, and TCRdb's table has in-frame clones only and misses some. The profile covers roughly 130,000 clones, with 65% to 85% appearing a single time and approximately 1.2% taken by the ten largest. Sequences were obtained from PBMCs. These receptors were obtained from a boy under 18 in good health and CMV-seronegative.

This sequence joins TRBV7-6 and TRBJ2-6, with 7 bases that match TRBD1. The CDR3 has 15 residues. Germline assignment: CDR1 SGHVS and CDR2 FNYEAQ. V was pared by 4 bases and J by 14 bases, with 14 bases of the junction left unmatched. The CDR3 loop reads CASSSALGQTTILTF. CDR3 nucleotides: TGTGCCAGCAGCTCCGCTTTGGGACAGACAACTATCCTGACTTTC.

This rearrangement joins TRBV5-6 to TRBJ1-1; 9 bases are shared with TRBD1. Germline trimming cut 0 bases from V and 0 bases from J; bases unmatched to any gene: 3. The CDR3 totals 16 residues. Germline V lookup: CDR1 SGHDT, CDR2 YYEEEE. The CDR3: CASSLGTGAMNTEAFF. CDR3 DNA sequence: TGTGCCAGCAGCTTGGGGACAGGGGCAATGAACACTGAAGCTTTCTTT.

As regards this clone: Other nucleotide sequences in the sample specify the same CDR3. CDR3 sequence: CATSRYSLGSYNEQFF. CDR3 sequence (DNA): TGTGCCACCAGCAGATATTCTCTAGGCTCCTACAATGAGCAGTTCTTC. The rearrangement uses TRBV15 and TRBJ2-1; D gene unclear. This CDR3 spans 16 amino acids. Trimming took 2 bases from V and 0 from J, leaving 11 bases between them. CDR1 is LNHNV and CDR2 is YYDKDF in the germline V gene (reference sequence). The whole variable domain, remainder taken from reference TRBV15 and TRBJ2-1, is DAMVIQNPRYQVTQFGKPVTLSCSQTLNHNVMYWYQQKSSQAPKLLFHYYDKDFNNEADTPDNFQSRRPNTSFCFLDIRSPGLGDTAMYLCATSRYSLGSYNEQFFGPGTRLTVL.

This chain links TRBV5-1 with TRBJ1-3; no clear D gene. Germline values: CDR1 SGHRS, CDR2 YFSETQ. Trimming left V 2 bases short and J 4 bases short, with 7 bases between. CDR3 length: 13 amino acids. CDR3 nucleotides: TGCGCCAGCAGCTTCGGGGTGGGAAACACCATATATTTT. Translation: CASSFGVGNTIYF.

This chain joins TRBV4-1 and TRBJ2-2; no clear D gene. The length of the CDR3 is 15 residues. The V end lost 7 bases, the J end lost 5 bases, and 17 bases lay between the germline ends. CDR1 is MGHRA, CDR2 YSYEKL, per germline. Here the CDR3 DNA reads TGCGCCAGCAATTCACTCGGGTTGCGGACCGGGGAGCTGTTTTTT. Protein product: CASNSLGLRTGELFF.

This chain connects TRBV7-2 to TRBJ2-1; perhaps TRBD2 as D (6 bases). CDR1 is SGHTA and CDR2 is FQGNSA in the germline V gene. CDR3 length: 14 residues. Between the trimmed V and J ends, which lost 7 bases and 3 bases, there was a span of 13 bases. The CDR3 DNA reads as TGTGCCAGCACCCTCGGGACTTTCTACAATGAGCAGTTCTTC. It is translated as CASTLGTFYNEQFF.

The CDR3 nucleotides read TGTGCCTGGAGTTTGGGCCTAGCGGACCAAGAGACCCAGTACTTC. Amino acids: CAWSLGLADQETQYF. The chain is built from TRBV30 and TRBJ2-5; 7 bases map to TRBD2. This CDR3 is built from 15 residues. V dropped 2 bases and J dropped 0; count of bases not matched to a gene: 6. Germline V gene sequence: CDR1 GTSNPN, CDR2 SVGIG (reference sequence).

V is TRBV4-3 and J is TRBJ1-1, with D possibly TRBD1 on 6 matching bases. The CDR3 is 17 amino acids. Trimming took 0 bases from V and 0 from J, leaving 14 bases between them. Germline CDR1 LGHNA, CDR2 YSLEER. CDR3 sequence reads: CASSQDRLQGMNTEAFF. In DNA form, the CDR3 reads TGCGCCAGCAGCCAAGATCGTCTGCAGGGGATGAACACTGAAGCTTTCTTT.

This rearrangement joins TRBV29-1 to TRBJ2-1; D remains unclear. The CDR3 covers 15 residues. The V end was cut by 5 bases, the J end by 0 bases, with 14 bases between. Germline-derived CDR1 and CDR2 are SQVTM and ANQGSEA. CDR3 nucleotides: TGCAGCGTTCCCCAAGCAAGGAGCTCCTACAATGAGCAGTTCTTC. Translated: CSVPQARSSYNEQFF.

The gene calls are TRBV11-3 and TRBJ1-1; no clear D. The CDR3 sequence is 11 residues long. Looked up from germline, CDR1 is SGHNT and CDR2 is YENEEA. The V and J ends lost 1 base and 7 bases respectively, with 4 bases between them. The CDR3 spells CASSLAGEAFF. CDR3 bases: TGTGCCAGCAGCTTAGCAGGTGAAGCTTTCTTT.

This clone was seen just once. The V gene is TRBV30, the J gene TRBJ1-1, with D hard to call. CDR3 length equals 13 residues. V lost 3 bases, J lost 0 bases, and 8 bases lay in between. In germline, CDR1 is GTSNPN, CDR2 SVGIG (reference sequence). DNA of the CDR3: TGTGCCTGGAGACATTCCATGAACACTGAAGCTTTCTTT. This codes for CAWRHSMNTEAFF.

This clone was counted a single time. This sequence joins TRBV2 and TRBJ2-7; no definite D call. Germline V CDR1 and CDR2: SNHLY, FYNNEI. The CDR3 totals 14 residues. Trimming shortened V by 5 bases and J by 0 bases, and 11 bases separated the two germline ends. The CDR3 is CASSYPRFSYEQYF. DNA of the CDR3: TGTGCCAGCAGTTACCCGAGGTTCTCCTACGAGCAGTACTTC.

Of note for this clone: One junction end disagrees with the germline gene, perhaps due to a read error. The chain is built from TRBV5-6 and TRBJ2-3; D is ambiguous. Germline V gene data show CDR1 as SGHDT and CDR2 as YYEEEE. This CDR3 spans 14 amino acids. CDR3 in DNA: TGTGCCAGCAGCTTGGTGGGCAGCACAGATACGCGGTATTTT. It yields the protein CASSLVGSTDTRYF.

The chain combines TRBV15 with TRBJ2-7, with D tentatively TRBD2 (6 bases). Germline lookup yields CDR1 LNHNV and CDR2 YYDKDF (reference sequence). This CDR3 is 16 amino acids long. The V gene lost 0 bases and the J gene lost 3 bases, with 15 bases spanning the gap. Here the CDR3 DNA reads TGTGCCACCAGCAGAGAGGTTATAGCGGCCAACTACGAGCAGTACTTC. It is translated as CATSREVIAANYEQYF.

V is TRBV30 and J is TRBJ1-5; TRBD1 is a possible D gene (5 bases). Germline-derived CDR1 and CDR2 are GTSNPN and SVGIG (reference sequence). This CDR3 comprises 15 residues. V lost 0 bases, J lost 2 bases, and 11 bases lay in between. CDR3 sequence (DNA): TGTGCCTGGAGTGTACGCGGGACCGGCAATCAGCCCCAGCATTTT. Encoded protein: CAWSVRGTGNQPQHF.

The chain recombines TRBV4-1 with TRBJ1-2; D gene unclear. Per germline, CDR1 MGHRA and CDR2 YSYEKL. V lost 1 base and J lost 4, with 10 bases in between. CDR3 length: 14 residues. The CDR3: CASSQAYNSYGYTF. CDR3 coding DNA: TGCGCCAGCAGCCAAGCGTACAACAGCTATGGCTACACCTTC.

J is TRBJ2-5 and V is TRBV2; 11 nucleotides match TRBD2. The trim removed 1 base at V and 8 bases at J, leaving 6 bases unmatched. Germline V CDR1 and CDR2: SNHLY, FYNNEI. This CDR3 has 15 residues. The CDR3 sequence is CASSEVNSGRDTQYF. CDR3 coding DNA: TGTGCCAGCAGTGAAGTAAATAGCGGGAGGGACACCCAGTACTTC.

The rearrangement uses TRBV6-5 and TRBJ2-3; 13 nucleotides line up with TRBD2. With 4 bases clipped from V and 4 bases from J, the junction kept 5 bases outside the gene matches. Germline assignment: CDR1 MNHEY and CDR2 SVGAGI. The CDR3 has 16 amino acids. In nucleotides, the CDR3 is TGTGCCAGCAGTTCTAGACTAGCGGGAGGCGCAGATACGCAGTATTTT. Amino acids: CASSSRLAGGADTQYF.

The V gene is TRBV11-2, the J gene TRBJ2-7; 10 positions match TRBD1. The CDR3 has 16 residues. J was trimmed by 5 bases and V by 3 bases; bases with no gene match: 10. CDR1 and CDR2 (germline): SGHAT, FQNNGV. In DNA, the CDR3 is TGTGCCAGCAGCTTTGGTCCCGGGACAGGGGAGCACGAGCAGTACTTC. It is translated as CASSFGPGTGEHEQYF.

V and J are TRBV6-1 and TRBJ2-2, with 10 bases aligning to TRBD2. CDR1 MNHNS and CDR2 SASEGT come from the germline V gene. The CDR3 runs to 14 residues. The trim removed 5 bases at V and 4 bases at J, leaving 1 base unmatched. CDR3 coding DNA: TGTGCCAGCAGTTGGACTAGCGGCACCGGGGAGCTGTTTTTT. Translation gives CASSWTSGTGELFF.

J is TRBJ2-7 and V is TRBV30, with D maybe TRBD1 (5 bases). Germline CDR1 GTSNPN, CDR2 SVGIG (reference sequence). The germline V and J ends were trimmed by 2 bases and 0 bases, with 11 bases remaining between them. This CDR3 is 14 amino acids long. CDR3 in amino acids: CAWSFDSASYEQYF. The CDR3 DNA reads as TGTGCCTGGAGTTTCGACAGTGCCTCCTACGAGCAGTACTTC. The variable domain in full, completed from reference TRBV30 and TRBJ2-7, reads SQTIHQWPATLVQPVGSPLSLECTVEGTSNPNLYWYRQAAGRGLQLLFYSVGIGQISSEVPQNLSASRPQDRQFILSSKKLLLSDSGFYLCAWSFDSASYEQYFGPGTRLTVT.

This clone was recorded only once. This chain joins TRBV2 and TRBJ1-1; maybe TRBD1 (6 bases). Trimming removed 4 bases at V and 5 bases at J, with 17 bases between. Germline CDR1 reads SNHLY; CDR2 reads FYNNEI. There are 15 residues in the CDR3. The CDR3 DNA is TGTGCCAGCAGTGGAAGGACAGCCACCAGAACTGAAGCTTTCTTT. It is translated as CASSGRTATRTEAFF.

CDR3 DNA: TGCGCCAGCAGCTTGGGAGGCGGGAGCTCCCCGGAGACCCAGTACTTC. It yields the protein CASSLGGGSSPETQYF. J is TRBJ2-5 and V is TRBV5-1, with 7 bases matching TRBD2. This CDR3 is built from 16 residues. Germline lookup yields CDR1 SGHRS and CDR2 YFSETQ. The V and J ends lost 0 bases and 5 bases, in that order; junction bases with no gene match: 10.

The chain carries TRBV4-3 and TRBJ1-1; no clear D gene. Germline-derived CDR1 and CDR2 are LGHNA and YSLEER. The CDR3 consists of 13 residues. The germline V and J ends were trimmed by 2 bases and 10 bases, with 14 bases remaining between them. CDR3 sequence: CASSQLGGSTAFF. The CDR3 DNA sequence: TGCGCCAGCAGCCAACTCGGAGGGAGTACAGCTTTCTTT.

The V call is TRBV27, the J call TRBJ1-2, with a weak D call TRBD1 (5 bases). CDR1 is MNHEY and CDR2 is SMNVEV in the germline V gene (reference sequence). This CDR3 has 12 amino acids. The V end lost 5 bases, the J end lost 13 bases, and 17 bases lay between the germline ends. DNA of the CDR3: TGTGCCAGCAGTGGGCCAGGGAACCTTTTCACCTTC. It yields the protein CASSGPGNLFTF.

J is TRBJ2-1 and V is TRBV27; 8 bases are a match to TRBD2. The CDR3 contains 14 residues. V was clipped by 4 bases and J by 5 bases; unmatched bases: 4. The germline CDR1 and CDR2 sequences are MNHEY and SMNVEV (reference sequence). The CDR3 loop is CASSSPGRDNEQFF. The CDR3 DNA reads as TGTGCCAGCAGTTCCCCCGGGAGGGACAATGAGCAGTTCTTC.

This rearrangement joins TRBV10-3 to TRBJ1-4; no clear D gene. Deletions cut 0 bases from V and 10 bases from J, with 18 bases between. CDR1 ENHRY and CDR2 SYGVKD come from the germline V gene. There are 16 residues in the CDR3. In DNA, the CDR3 is TGTGCCATCAGTGAGTCCCGAGCACCCTCGGCAGGAAAACTGTTTTTT. This sequence encodes CAISESRAPSAGKLFF.